This TCR beta chain was found in a study of immune heterogeneity within non-small cell lung tumors. General observations from the study: Individual patients largely had distinct high-frequency T-cell receptor beta clonotypes from one another. High-frequency clones unique to single sites coexisted with identical dominant CDR3 beta clonotypes that recurred across tumor sites within a patient. Statistically, local T-cell clonality exhibited a moderate yet significant correlation with local tumor mutational burden (R around 0.32).

TCR beta CDR3 was amplified by multiplex PCR using 32 V and 13 J primers. From the multiplex PCR reads, TCRdb called clonotypes with MiXCR, one entry per CDR3 protein. This table has fewer than 11,000 distinct CDR3 sequences, about 30% appearing once. V lost 4 bases, J lost 7 bases, and 1 base lay in between. The CDR3 is 8 residues long. Germline assignment: CDR1 DFQATT and CDR2 SNEGSKA (reference sequence). There are a few counts of this clonotype. The antigen is unknown. Bulk tumor genomic DNA constituted the template, at around 600 ng per sample. Several biopsies were collected from each primary tumor during surgery. They were spaced as far apart as possible within the tumor mass. The study cohort was described as untreated, and its members had newly diagnosed non-small cell lung cancer. They went on to have curative surgery. Donors comprised newly diagnosed non-small cell lung cancer patients undergoing surgery with curative intent.

This receptor was obtained from a woman between 50 and 59 years old with non-small cell lung cancer. Sequencing was performed on lung tumor tissue. The J gene is TRBJ1-2, the V gene TRBV20-1, with D hard to call. CDR3 residues: CSAIGYTF. The CDR3 DNA follows: TGCAGTGCTATTGGCTACACCTTC.